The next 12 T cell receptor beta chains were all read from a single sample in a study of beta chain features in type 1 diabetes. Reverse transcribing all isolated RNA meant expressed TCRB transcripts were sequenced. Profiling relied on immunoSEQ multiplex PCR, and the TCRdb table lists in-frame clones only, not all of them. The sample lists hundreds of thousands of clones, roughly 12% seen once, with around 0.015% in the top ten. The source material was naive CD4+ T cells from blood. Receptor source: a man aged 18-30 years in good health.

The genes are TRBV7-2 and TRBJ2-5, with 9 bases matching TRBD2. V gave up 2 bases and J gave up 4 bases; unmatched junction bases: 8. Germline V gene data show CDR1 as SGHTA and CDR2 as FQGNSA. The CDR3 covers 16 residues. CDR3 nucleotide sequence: TGTGCCAGCAGCTTACTAGCGGGGCATAAGGGAGAGACCCAGTACTTC. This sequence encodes CASSLLAGHKGETQYF.

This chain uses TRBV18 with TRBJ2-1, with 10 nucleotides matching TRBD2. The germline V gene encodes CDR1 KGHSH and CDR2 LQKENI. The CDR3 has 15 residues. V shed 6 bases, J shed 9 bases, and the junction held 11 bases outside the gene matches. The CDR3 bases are TGTGCCAGCTCTCCGACTAGCGGGCTCGGGGGTGAGCAGTTCTTC. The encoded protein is CASSPTSGLGGEQFF.

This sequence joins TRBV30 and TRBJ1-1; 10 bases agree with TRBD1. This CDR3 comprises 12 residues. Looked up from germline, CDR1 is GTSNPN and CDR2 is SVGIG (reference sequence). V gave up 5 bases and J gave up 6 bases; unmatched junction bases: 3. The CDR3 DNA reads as TGTGCCTGGGGGACAGGGGTGGCTGAAGCTTTCTTT. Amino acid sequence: CAWGTGVAEAFF. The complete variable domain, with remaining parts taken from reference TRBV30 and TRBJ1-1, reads SQTIHQWPATLVQPVGSPLSLECTVEGTSNPNLYWYRQAAGRGLQLLFYSVGIGQISSEVPQNLSASRPQDRQFILSSKKLLLSDSGFYLCAWGTGVAEAFFGQGTRLTVV.

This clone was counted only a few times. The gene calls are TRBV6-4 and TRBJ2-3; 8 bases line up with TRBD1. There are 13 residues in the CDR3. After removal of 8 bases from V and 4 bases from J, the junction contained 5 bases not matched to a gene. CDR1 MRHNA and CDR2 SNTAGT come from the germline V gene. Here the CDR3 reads CASGQGAADTQYF. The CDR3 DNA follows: TGTGCCAGCGGCCAGGGGGCCGCAGATACGCAGTATTTT.

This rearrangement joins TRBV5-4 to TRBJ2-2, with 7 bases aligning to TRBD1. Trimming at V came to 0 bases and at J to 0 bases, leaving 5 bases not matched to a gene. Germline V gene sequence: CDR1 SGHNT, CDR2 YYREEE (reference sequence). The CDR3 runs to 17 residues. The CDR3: CASSLGRTGSNTGELFF. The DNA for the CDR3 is TGTGCCAGCAGCTTGGGAAGGACAGGATCGAACACCGGGGAGCTGTTTTTT. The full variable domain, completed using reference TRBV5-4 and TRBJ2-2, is ETGVTQSPTHLIKTRGQQVTLRCSSQSGHNTVSWYQQALGQGPQFIFQYYREEENGRGNFPPRFSGLQFPNYSSELNVNALELDDSALYLCASSLGRTGSNTGELFFGEGSRLTVL.

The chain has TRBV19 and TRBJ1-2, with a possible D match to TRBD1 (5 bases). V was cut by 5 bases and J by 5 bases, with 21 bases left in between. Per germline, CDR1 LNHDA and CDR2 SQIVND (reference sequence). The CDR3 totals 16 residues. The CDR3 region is CASSLSSGGTTYGYTF. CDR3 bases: TGTGCCAGTAGTTTATCCTCGGGAGGGACGACTTATGGCTACACCTTC.

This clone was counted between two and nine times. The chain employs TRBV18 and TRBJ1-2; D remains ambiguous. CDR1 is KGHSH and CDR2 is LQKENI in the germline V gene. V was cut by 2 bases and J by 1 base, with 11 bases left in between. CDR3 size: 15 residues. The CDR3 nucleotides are TGTGCCAGCTCACCATCGGAGATCTTTAACTATGGCTACACCTTC. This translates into CASSPSEIFNYGYTF.

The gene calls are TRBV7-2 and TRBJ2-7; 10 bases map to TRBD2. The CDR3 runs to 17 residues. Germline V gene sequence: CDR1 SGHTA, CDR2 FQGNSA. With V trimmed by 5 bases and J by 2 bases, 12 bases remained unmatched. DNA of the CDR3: TGTGCCAGCAGCCGAGGCGGGCTAGCGGGGGAAACCTACGAGCAGTACTTC. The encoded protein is CASSRGGLAGETYEQYF.

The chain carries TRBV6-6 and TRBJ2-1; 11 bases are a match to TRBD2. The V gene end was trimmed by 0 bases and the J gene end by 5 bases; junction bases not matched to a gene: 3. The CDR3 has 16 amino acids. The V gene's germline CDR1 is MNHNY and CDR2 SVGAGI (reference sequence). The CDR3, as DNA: TGTGCCAGCAGTTACTCGCTAGCGGGGGGAGACAATGAGCAGTTCTTC. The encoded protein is CASSYSLAGGDNEQFF.

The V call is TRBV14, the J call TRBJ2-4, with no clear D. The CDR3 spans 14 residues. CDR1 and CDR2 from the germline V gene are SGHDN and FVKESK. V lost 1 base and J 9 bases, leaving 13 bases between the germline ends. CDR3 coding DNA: TGTGCCAGCAGCCAAGTTACGAAACCGGGCATTCAGTACTTC. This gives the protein CASSQVTKPGIQYF.

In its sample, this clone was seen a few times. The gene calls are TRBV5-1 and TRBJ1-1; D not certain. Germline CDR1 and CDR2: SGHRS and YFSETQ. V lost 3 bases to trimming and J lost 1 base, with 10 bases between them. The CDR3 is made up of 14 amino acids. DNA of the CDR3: TGCGCCAGCAGCTCCCACGCAGAGAACACTGAAGCTTTCTTT. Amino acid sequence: CASSSHAENTEAFF.

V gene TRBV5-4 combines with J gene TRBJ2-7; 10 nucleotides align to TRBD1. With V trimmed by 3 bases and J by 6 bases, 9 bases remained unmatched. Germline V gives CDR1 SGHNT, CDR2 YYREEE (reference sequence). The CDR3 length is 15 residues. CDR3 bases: TGTGCCAGCAGCTGGGCCCGGACAGGGGGGAGCGAGCAGTACTTC. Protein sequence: CASSWARTGGSEQYF.